The TCR beta chain described here comes from a study of Ad26.COV2.S vaccination and SARS-CoV-2 variants. Study-wide context: Donor had been placed in the Ad26.COV2.S arm of the COV1001 trial. Each vaccinee took Ad26.COV2.S intramuscularly, once or twice 56 days apart.

This table comes from immunoSEQ multiplex PCR, and its TCRdb copy is limited to in-frame clones, with some not included. The sample shows about 400,000 clones, over 75% of them seen only once. The sample's treatment: 19 received Ad26.COV2.S at low or high dose, single or two shots; 5 received placebo; per-sample allocation not given. The investigators took samples on day 63 after the first vaccine or placebo injection. Trimming cost V 0 bases and J 2 bases, with 11 bases left between them. The CDR3 is 16 residues long. Looked up from germline, CDR1 is LNHNV and CDR2 is YYDKDF (reference sequence). About this clone itself: The antigen is undetermined.

General study findings and limits: Following vaccination, spike-specific CD8+ and CD4+ T cell responses reportedly exhibited substantial breadth. Assessments of TCR breadth and depth may have underestimated the total T cell responses.

Sequenced here: peripheral blood, sampled in a trial of Ad26.COV2.S vaccine versus placebo. The chain links TRBV15 to TRBJ1-5; no reliable D call. The sequence came from a person between 18 and 60 years old who received the Ad26.COV2.S COVID-19 vaccine or a placebo. CDR3 bases: TGTGCCACCAGCAGAGATTGGGAGATCCGCAATCAGCCCCAGCATTTT. Its translation: CATSRDWEIRNQPQHF.